This T cell receptor beta chain was found in a study of cytomegalovirus exposure and HLA in healthy donors. Findings and caveats of the study: It was in a later analysis that TCR association rates were seen to vary by HLA locus, highest for DRB1 and lowest for HLA-C. In vitro experiments confirmed that a few CMV-associated chains were specific for CMV antigens. Altogether, 160 or so TCR beta chains were recorded as cytomegalovirus-associated.

The CDR3 totals 15 residues. V was pared by 4 bases and J by 4 bases, with 13 bases of the junction left unmatched. Germline CDR1 is SQVTM and CDR2 is ANQGSEA. Though nominally healthy at sampling, donors likely had unrecorded immune exposures. As for this clone: Antigen specificity is unknown.

The primer mix had 60 Vbeta and 13 Jbeta primers. Data came from immunoSEQ multiplex PCR; TCRdb stores just in-frame clones and leaves some out. The sample has more than 150,000 clones; more than 60% are singletons. The chain links TRBV29-1 to TRBJ2-7; 7 nucleotides agree with TRBD2. The clonotype originates from a man aged 18 to 29 in good health and CMV-seronegative. Sequences were obtained from PBMCs. CDR3 amino acids: CSVGLGAGDPYEQYF. The CDR3 nucleotides are TGCAGCGTTGGCCTTGGTGCGGGGGACCCATACGAGCAGTACTTC.